These 27 T cell receptor beta chains came from one sample sequenced in a study of blood T cell repertoires in COVID-19. Clones were sequenced by immunoSEQ multiplex PCR, and TCRdb holds only the in-frame ones, with some missing. The profile shows about 370,000 clones, 80% to 90% of them singletons. Source material: PBMCs or T cells enriched from blood (not recorded which). All receptors derive from a man younger than 30 who had recovered from COVID-19.

Turning to this clone: The conserved final phenylalanine or tryptophan is absent from the CDR3, which likely points to a read error. The DNA is omitted, as the CDR3 cannot be located on it reliably, and the CDR3 follows TCRdb's listing. This chain connects TRBV30 to TRBJ1-2; TRBD1, as called in the table, went unchecked against the DNA. CDR1 is GTSNPN and CDR2 is SVGIG in the germline V gene (reference sequence). The CDR3 comprises 13 residues, both ends counted. The CDR3 reads CAWSTPGHYHFAQ.

The chain links TRBV7-9 to TRBJ2-1; the D gene is possibly TRBD1 (6 bases). Germline V gives CDR1 SEHNR, CDR2 FQNEAQ (reference sequence). V was cut by 1 base and J by 0 bases, with 10 bases left in between. The CDR3 consists of 16 residues. CDR3 amino acids: CASSLGTANSYNEQFF. The DNA for the CDR3 is TGTGCCAGCAGCTTAGGGACAGCTAACTCCTACAATGAGCAGTTCTTC.

The J gene is TRBJ1-2, the V gene TRBV20-1; D is uncertain. Germline V gene lookup returns CDR1 DFQATT and CDR2 SNEGSKA (reference sequence). Between the trimmed V and J ends, which lost 5 bases and 2 bases, there was a span of 3 bases. CDR3 length equals 10 residues. The CDR3 reads CSAPNYGYTF. Written as DNA, the CDR3 is TGCAGTGCTCCGAACTATGGCTACACCTTC.

The chain couples TRBV28 to TRBJ1-2; tentatively, D is TRBD1 (5 bases). V lost 6 bases, J lost 4 bases, and 21 bases lay in between. The V gene's germline CDR1 is MDHEN and CDR2 SYDVKM. The CDR3 spans 16 residues. DNA of the CDR3: TGTGCCAGCAGGGGGCTGGGCACAAAACCTATCTATGGCTACACCTTC. As protein: CASRGLGTKPIYGYTF.

The genes are TRBV5-1 and TRBJ2-5, with D maybe TRBD2 (5 bases). CDR1 and CDR2 (germline): SGHRS, YFSETQ. This CDR3 has 14 amino acids. The V end lost 0 bases, the J end lost 1 base, and 7 bases lay between the germline ends. CDR3 nucleotide sequence: TGCGCCAGCAGCTTGGACACTAGCCAAGAGACCCAGTACTTC. Its translation is CASSLDTSQETQYF.

The chain carries TRBV18 and TRBJ2-7; D may be TRBD2 (5 bases). CDR1 KGHSH and CDR2 LQKENI come from the germline V gene. The V end lost 2 bases, the J end lost 4 bases, and 18 bases lay between the germline ends. CDR3 size: 16 residues. The DNA of the CDR3 is TGTGCCAGCTCACCATGGCCGGGAATTTCTGGTTACGAGCAGTACTTC. This encodes CASSPWPGISGYEQYF.

This chain uses TRBV7-8 with TRBJ2-2; maybe TRBD2 (6 bases). Germline V gene sequence: CDR1 SGHVS, CDR2 FQNEAQ. Trimming took off 1 base at V and 7 bases at J, with 13 bases between the two ends. This CDR3 has 15 residues. The CDR3 here is CASSLGAGRNGELFF. The CDR3 coding sequence is TGTGCCAGCAGCTTAGGGGCAGGGAGGAACGGGGAGCTGTTTTTT. Full variable domain (outside the CDR3, taken from reference TRBV7-8 and TRBJ2-2): GAGVSQSPRYKVAKRGQDVALRCDPISGHVSLFWYQQALGQGPEFLTYFQNEAQLDKSGLPSDRFFAERPEGSVSTLKIQRTQQEDSAVYLCASSLGAGRNGELFFGEGSRLTVL.

The J gene is TRBJ1-1, the V gene TRBV14; 10 bases line up with TRBD1. From germline, CDR1 is SGHDN and CDR2 FVKESK. With 2 bases clipped from V and 4 bases from J, the junction kept 13 bases outside the gene matches. The CDR3 runs to 18 residues. For the CDR3, the DNA is TGTGCCAGCAGCCAACTAGTAGGGACAGGGGTAGGTGGCACTGAAGCTTTCTTT. Translated, it gives CASSQLVGTGVGGTEAFF.

The chain employs TRBV7-2 and TRBJ2-5, with D perhaps matching TRBD1 (7 bases). In germline, CDR1 is SGHTA, CDR2 FQGNSA. The length of the CDR3 is 14 residues. Trimming cost V 5 bases and J 5 bases, with 15 bases left between them. The CDR3 region has the DNA TGTGCCAGCAGCCCGGGAGACAGGGCCGAGACCCAGTACTTC. Residues: CASSPGDRAETQYF.

This clone was recorded only once. V usage is TRBV30 and J usage is TRBJ2-7, with D perhaps matching TRBD1 (6 bases). CDR3 length: 12 amino acids. The V gene lost 2 bases and the J gene lost 5 bases, with 10 bases spanning the gap. Germline assignment: CDR1 GTSNPN and CDR2 SVGIG (reference sequence). The CDR3, as DNA: TGTGCCTGGAGTCGGACAGAGAACGAGCAGTACTTC. This encodes CAWSRTENEQYF.

This clone was seen a single time. V usage is TRBV4-1 and J usage is TRBJ2-1; TRBD2 agrees at 8 bases. The CDR3 length is 16 residues. Per the germline V gene, CDR1 is MGHRA and CDR2 is YSYEKL. V dropped 3 bases and J dropped 2; count of bases not matched to a gene: 6. CDR3 residues: CASSHQGRGAYNEQFF. For the CDR3, the DNA is TGCGCCAGCAGCCACCAGGGGCGGGGGGCCTACAATGAGCAGTTCTTC.

The genes are TRBV6-1 and TRBJ2-7; 8 bases fit TRBD2. V trimming: 3 bases; J trimming: 3 bases; junction bases outside the gene matches: 16. CDR1 is MNHNS and CDR2 is SASEGT in the germline V gene. The CDR3 runs to 18 residues. Here the CDR3 reads CASSDLITSGAEFYEQYF. The CDR3 DNA sequence: TGTGCCAGCAGTGACCTTATTACTAGCGGCGCGGAGTTCTACGAGCAGTACTTC.

This chain joins TRBV15 and TRBJ1-1; unclear D gene. The CDR3 runs 13 residues. Per germline, CDR1 LNHNV and CDR2 YYDKDF (reference sequence). V lost 6 bases and J 1 base, leaving 9 bases between the germline ends. The DNA of the CDR3 is TGTGCCACCAGTCAACGGGGGAACACTGAAGCTTTCTTT. Translation gives CATSQRGNTEAFF.

In its sample, this clone was seen a few times. CDR3 sequence (DNA): TGTGCCAGCAGCCTCCCGAATGAAAAACTGTTTTTT. Amino acids: CASSLPNEKLFF. The V call is TRBV7-6, the J call TRBJ1-4, with D hard to call. Germline CDR1 reads SGHVS; CDR2 reads FNYEAQ. Trimming pared 5 bases from V and 5 bases from J, leaving 6 bases between. The CDR3 totals 12 residues.

The chain carries TRBV3-1 (or the pseudogene TRBV3-2) and TRBJ2-1, with 12 positions matching TRBD2. Trimming cost V 5 bases and J 9 bases; bases outside gene matches: 8. The CDR3 has 15 residues. Germline V gene lookup returns CDR1 LGHDT and CDR2 YNNKEL (reference sequence). The CDR3 bases are TGTGCCAGCAGCGCAACTAGCGGGGGGCCCACTGAGCAGTTCTTC. Translation gives CASSATSGGPTEQFF.

This sequence joins TRBV24-1 and TRBJ2-7; no clear D gene. V gave up 2 bases and J gave up 7 bases, with 2 bases separating them. The CDR3 contains 10 residues. CDR1 and CDR2 from the germline V gene are KGHDR and SFDVKD. DNA for the CDR3: TGTGCCACCAGTGATTCGGAGCAGTACTTC. As protein: CATSDSEQYF.

V is TRBV19 and J is TRBJ1-6, with TRBD1 as a possible D gene (6 bases). The germline CDR1 and CDR2 sequences are LNHDA and SQIVND (reference sequence). The CDR3 contains 15 residues. Trimming removed 4 bases from V and 6 bases from J, with 13 bases in between. This CDR3 is CASSTQGWRNSPLHF. As DNA, the CDR3 is TGTGCCAGTAGTACTCAGGGGTGGCGTAATTCACCCCTCCACTTT.

This clone was seen just once. The V gene is TRBV5-5, the J gene TRBJ1-6, with unresolved D. CDR3 length: 15 residues. V was trimmed by 2 bases and J by 15 bases, leaving 21 bases between them. Germline lookup yields CDR1 SGHKS and CDR2 YYEKEE (reference sequence). The DNA of the CDR3 is TGTGCCAGCAGCTTTCGCGTCGGTGACTTGTTTCTCCTCCACTTT. It is translated as CASSFRVGDLFLLHF.

The chain combines TRBV5-4 with TRBJ1-4, with 7 bases aligning to TRBD1. Germline CDR1 reads SGHNT; CDR2 reads YYREEE (reference sequence). The CDR3 extends over 15 amino acids. V lost 4 bases and J lost 7; bases outside the gene matches: 10. The CDR3 DNA reads TGTGCCAGCAGCACGAAACGACAGGGAGGTGAAAAACTGTTTTTT. Amino acid sequence: CASSTKRQGGEKLFF.

The chain uses TRBV5-1 and TRBJ2-7, with 7 bases lining up with TRBD2. The CDR3 sequence is 15 residues long. CDR1 is SGHRS, CDR2 YFSETQ, per germline. V shed 0 bases, J shed 2 bases, and the junction held 5 bases outside the gene matches. The CDR3 coding sequence is TGCGCCAGCAGCTTGGATATAGCGGGTACCTACGAGCAGTACTTC. As protein: CASSLDIAGTYEQYF.

This chain joins TRBV25-1 and TRBJ2-2; 8 bases agree with TRBD2. Trimming cost V 8 bases and J 3 bases; bases outside gene matches: 8. The CDR3 is 15 amino acids. Germline assignment: CDR1 MGHDK and CDR2 SYGVNS. This CDR3 reads CASRRTGGYTGELFF. DNA of the CDR3: TGTGCCAGCCGGAGGACGGGGGGGTACACCGGGGAGCTGTTTTTT.

The chain has TRBV2 and TRBJ1-2; 10 bases are shared with TRBD1. Germline lookup yields CDR1 SNHLY and CDR2 FYNNEI. This CDR3 has 12 residues. With 7 bases clipped from V and 10 bases from J, the junction kept 6 bases outside the gene matches. Here the CDR3 reads CASTGTGDIYTF. The CDR3 region has the DNA TGTGCCAGCACCGGGACAGGGGATATCTACACCTTC.

CDR3 DNA sequence: TGTGCCTGGAGTAACCAGGCAGGGGGCTCAGAGACCCAGTACTTC. It codes for CAWSNQAGGSETQYF. The chain links TRBV30 to TRBJ2-5, with TRBD1 identical over 8 bases. CDR3 length: 15 amino acids. The junction had 9 bases not matched to a gene; V was cut back by 2 bases and J by 4 bases. In germline, CDR1 is GTSNPN, CDR2 SVGIG (reference sequence).

The chain uses TRBV3-1 (or the pseudogene TRBV3-2) and TRBJ2-7; 8 bases agree with TRBD1. Trimming cost V 4 bases and J 2 bases; bases outside gene matches: 4. This CDR3 is built from 14 residues. Germline loops: CDR1 LGHDT, CDR2 YNNKEL (reference sequence). CDR3 nucleotide sequence: TGTGCCAGCAGCCGAGGACAGGGAGCCTACGAGCAGTACTTC. Protein sequence: CASSRGQGAYEQYF.

This sequence joins TRBV5-4 and TRBJ1-1, with TRBD1 as a possible D gene (5 bases). Germline assignment: CDR1 SGHNT and CDR2 YYREEE (reference sequence). The CDR3 is made up of 13 amino acids. The V gene lost 4 bases and the J gene lost 6 bases, with 13 bases spanning the gap. CDR3 in DNA: TGTGCCAGCAGCCACCGGGGGGACGCTGAAGCTTTCTTT. Its translation is CASSHRGDAEAFF.

The chain combines TRBV9 with TRBJ1-2; a weak D match, TRBD1 (6 bases). The CDR3 totals 16 residues. V was cut by 0 bases and J by 3 bases, with 15 bases left in between. Germline assignment: CDR1 SGDLS and CDR2 YYNGEE. This chain's CDR3 is CASSVGVGASYYGYTF. CDR3 nucleotides: TGTGCCAGCAGCGTAGGGGTGGGGGCCTCATACTATGGCTACACCTTC.

This sequence joins TRBV4-1 and TRBJ2-2; possible D gene TRBD1, 6 bases. V was trimmed by 0 bases and J by 4 bases, leaving 12 bases between them. The CDR3 is made up of 16 amino acids. Germline-derived CDR1 and CDR2 are MGHRA and YSYEKL. CDR3 sequence reads: CASSQDEQGVTGELFF. The CDR3, as DNA: TGCGCCAGCAGCCAAGATGAACAGGGTGTCACCGGGGAGCTGTTTTTT.